The text below deals with one TCR beta chain. What antigen it recognizes has not been identified. It has no much larger one-base neighbor in the sample; base qualities were not kept. The CDR3 starts with the cysteine, ends with the phenylalanine, and has 14 residues. Only the CDR3 region is kept as DNA, spanning 42 bases read in frame from base 1. The germline V gene (reference sequence) yields LNHDA for CDR1 and SQIVND for CDR2. V loses 5 bases of germline sequence and J loses 8 bases, and the interval between the two ends is 15 bases. TCRbeta CDR3 regions were amplified from genomic DNA using the immunoSEQ Assay, a bias-controlled multiplex PCR. Processing in the source paper ran as follows. Nucleated cell counts per sample were estimated from amplification of reference gene primers within the assay. To quantify the absolute abundance of each unique TCRbeta CDR3 rearrangement, sequence reads were collapsed and filtered. Productive Simpson clonality was computed per sample as the square root of Simpson's diversity index over productive rearrangements. Entries here come from immuneACCESS through TCRdb and include only in-frame sequences with V and J called. Some clones fail to appear in such tables; in the studies checked, an unresolved V gene covers under half of the shortfall, and the cause of the remainder is unknown. The DNA gave D and trimming, while V, J and clone size come from that table. The sample table shows roughly 46,000 clones, and around 80% are seen once. The ten largest clones add up to around 9.1% of the sample.

Each collaborating institution followed its own protocols to collect whole blood in K2EDTA tubes. For TCRbeta analysis, collaborators shipped samples as frozen whole blood, isolated PBMCs, or DNA extracted from either of those sample types. The data belong to a study of blood T cell repertoires in COVID-19 (dated by TCRdb to about 2020). Looking at the study overall: Samples from collaborators originated in the United States, Italy and Spain and spanned both the acute and convalescent phases of COVID-19. The material from the prospective study consisted of cDNA or gDNA derived from T cells, B-cell-depleted T cells, or PBMCs. The dataset comprised deeply sampled blood TCRbeta repertoires from subjects exposed to, actively infected with, or recovered from COVID-19. The repertoires were released in a freely available public database intended as a resource for research on the immune response to SARS-CoV-2. Samples were obtained from the ongoing ImmuneRACE study (first 160 participants) and from over 1,000 subjects provided by 6 global collaborators. The sample metadata nearly always contained a de-identified subject ID, COVID-19 status, age in years and sex. Where available, HLA class I and class II types were obtained from metadata supplied by the sample provider rather than from assay-based typing.

Paper-wide results and their limitations: How much clinical and demographic metadata was included differed by source and by participant, and the metadata was provided uncurated.

The specimen sequenced was peripheral blood. In this chain, TRBV19 is recombined with TRBJ1-4; the D gene is possibly TRBD1, with 6 bases matching. The receptor's source is a man in his fifties or sixties with acute or convalescent COVID-19. The CDR3 is CASSLMAGEEKLFF. The nucleotides read TGTGCCAGTAGTTTAATGGCAGGGGAGGAAAAACTGTTTTTT.